Given below is one T cell receptor (beta chain) in context. This sample stems from a study of blood T cell repertoires in COVID-19. Study-level information: There were acute and convalescent COVID-19 samples, and they came from the United States, Italy and Spain. The cDNA or gDNA used as material had been derived from T cells, B-cell-depleted T cells, or PBMCs.

Per the original methods: By means of reference gene primer amplification, nucleated cell counts were estimated. Libraries were prepared by immunoSEQ multiplex PCR; TCRdb keeps only in-frame clonotypes and omits some of them. From that table come the V and J calls and clone size; the DNA was used to work out D and trimming. The table includes 110,000 or so clones, over 65% detected once. This sequence originates from a woman in her fifties or sixties with acute or convalescent COVID-19. Sequencing used peripheral blood.

CDR3 loop: CASSLNRGNEQYF. In nucleotides, the CDR3 is TGTGCCAGCAGTTTGAACAGGGGAAACGAGCAGTACTTC. The chain couples TRBV12-3 or TRBV12-4 to TRBJ2-7; 7 bases are a match to TRBD1. The CDR3 runs 13 residues. Trimming cost V 3 bases and J 5 bases; bases outside gene matches: 4.